Each of the 24 T cell receptor beta chains below was sequenced from the same sample in a study of blood T cell repertoires in COVID-19 (TCRdb year 2020). Receptors were amplified or captured by the immunoSEQ multiplex PCR assay. This immuneACCESS table, as held by TCRdb, lists in-frame sequences with V and J called but not all clones. Of the missing ones, under half trace to an unresolved V gene in checked studies; the others have no known cause. Within this sample are more than 90,000 clones, with around 92% of them counted one time only. The ten largest make up 5.7% of the sample. Material: peripheral blood. All receptors come from a man aged 45-65 years with active COVID-19.

The chain has TRBV21-1 and TRBJ2-2; the table's D call, TRBD1, was not checked against the DNA. TRBV21-1 is a listed pseudogene. The CDR3 is made up of 15 amino acids. DNA for the CDR3: TGTGCCAGCAGCCACCGGGACACGATAACCGGGGAGCTGTTTTTT. Its translation is CASSHRDTITGELFF.

V is TRBV5-1 and J is TRBJ2-5, with 11 nucleotides matching TRBD2. V was pared by 4 bases and J by 3 bases, with 8 bases of the junction left unmatched. Germline CDR1 is SGHRS and CDR2 is YFSETQ. The CDR3 runs to 16 residues. Here the CDR3 reads CASSPTGTSGEETQYF. The CDR3 DNA reads TGCGCCAGCAGCCCAACCGGGACTAGCGGTGAAGAGACCCAGTACTTC.

The chain links TRBV9 to TRBJ1-1; 8 nucleotides agree with TRBD1. Trimming removed 3 bases from V and 5 bases from J; junction bases left unmatched: 9. Germline V gene lookup returns CDR1 SGDLS and CDR2 YYNGEE. The CDR3 is 15 residues long. In nucleotides, the CDR3 is TGTGCCAGCAGCGCCCGACAGGGGTCTAGGACTGAAGCTTTCTTT. Amino acids: CASSARQGSRTEAFF.

The chain combines TRBV6-1 with TRBJ2-1; 7 bases are shared with TRBD2. The CDR3 is 16 residues long. Trimming at V came to 3 bases and at J to 4 bases, leaving 9 bases not matched to a gene. Germline CDR1 is MNHNS and CDR2 is SASEGT. In DNA form, the CDR3 reads TGTGCCAGCAGTGATGCAGGACTAGTTGAATACAATGAGCAGTTCTTC. It encodes CASSDAGLVEYNEQFF.

This chain uses TRBV10-3 with TRBJ2-3; 16 bases map to TRBD2. CDR1 and CDR2 (germline): ENHRY, SYGVKD. The CDR3 consists of 15 residues. V shed 6 bases, J shed 4 bases, and the junction held 1 base outside the gene matches. CDR3 coding DNA: TGTGCCATCAGGGGACTAGCGGGAGGGTCAGATACGCAGTATTTT. It is translated as CAIRGLAGGSDTQYF.

Only a few counts were recorded for this clone. V and J are TRBV7-9 and TRBJ1-5; TRBD1 might be the D (5 bases). V lost 5 bases and J lost 2, with 10 bases in between. Germline values: CDR1 SEHNR, CDR2 FQNEAQ (reference sequence). The CDR3 is made up of 14 amino acids. The CDR3 region is CASSRTGGNQPQHF. CDR3 sequence (DNA): TGTGCCAGCAGCCGAACGGGGGGCAATCAGCCCCAGCATTTT.

The V gene is TRBV19, the J gene TRBJ1-1; 7 bases align to TRBD1. CDR1 is LNHDA and CDR2 is SQIVND in the germline V gene (reference sequence). The CDR3 totals 13 residues. Losses at the gene ends were 4 bases for V and 3 bases for J; bases not matched to a gene: 2. The CDR3 DNA reads TGTGCCAGTAGTAAAGACAGGGACACTGAAGCTTTCTTT. It yields the protein CASSKDRDTEAFF.

This clone was observed a few times. The V and J genes are TRBV6-1 and TRBJ2-3; 7 nucleotides agree with TRBD2. In germline, CDR1 is MNHNS, CDR2 SASEGT. The CDR3 contains 15 residues. V trimming: 3 bases; J trimming: 4 bases; junction bases outside the gene matches: 7. The CDR3 DNA is TGTGCCAGCAGTGAGACTAGCAGTGACCCAGATACGCAGTATTTT. The encoded protein is CASSETSSDPDTQYF.

The sample holds one count of this clone. The V call is TRBV7-8, the J call TRBJ2-1, with 8 bases that match TRBD2. CDR3 size: 16 residues. V was pared by 3 bases and J by 6 bases, with 10 bases of the junction left unmatched. Germline loops: CDR1 SGHVS, CDR2 FQNEAQ. CDR3 sequence reads: CASSLGLDPRGNEQFF. The CDR3 DNA reads as TGTGCCAGCAGCTTGGGACTAGACCCTCGGGGCAATGAGCAGTTCTTC.

The chain employs TRBV5-1 and TRBJ1-6, with D maybe TRBD1 (6 bases). The CDR3 length is 17 residues. Germline V gives CDR1 SGHRS, CDR2 YFSETQ. Trimming stripped 4 bases from V and 6 bases from J, with 20 bases between. The CDR3 protein is CASSKDLPGAGNSPLHF. The CDR3 DNA reads TGCGCCAGCAGCAAGGATCTTCCAGGGGCTGGTAATTCACCCCTCCACTTT.

The V and J genes are TRBV14 and TRBJ2-2; D might be TRBD1 (7 bases). Germline CDR1 and CDR2: SGHDN and FVKESK. V was cut by 0 bases and J by 4 bases, with 15 bases left in between. The CDR3 sequence is 17 residues long. The CDR3 coding sequence is TGTGCCAGCAGCCAAGAGCGGGACAGAGAATTCACCGGGGAGCTGTTTTTT. It translates to CASSQERDREFTGELFF.

The chain is built from TRBV10-3 and TRBJ2-1; D gene unclear. The CDR3 extends over 14 amino acids. Germline CDR1 ENHRY, CDR2 SYGVKD. V was shortened by 7 bases and J by 4 bases, with 14 bases between the two germline ends. For the CDR3, the DNA is TGTGCCATCACCGGAGATCCAGTTTACAATGAGCAGTTCTTC. It specifies CAITGDPVYNEQFF.

The chain carries TRBV18 and TRBJ1-5; 11 nucleotides match TRBD1. The germline V gene has CDR1 KGHSH and CDR2 LQKENI. The CDR3 has 15 amino acids. The J segment lost 10 bases and the V segment lost 3 bases, leaving 8 bases of the junction unmatched. The CDR3 spells CASSPGTGGSLPQHF. CDR3 nucleotides: TGTGCCAGCTCACCCGGGACAGGGGGTAGTCTTCCCCAGCATTTT.

The CDR3 spells CASSLDPPANQPQHF. The CDR3 bases are TGTGCCAGCAGCTTAGACCCTCCTGCGAATCAGCCCCAGCATTTT. V gene TRBV7-4 combines with J gene TRBJ1-5; no clear D. CDR3 length equals 15 residues. The germline V and J ends were trimmed by 1 base and 4 bases, with 11 bases remaining between them. Germline V gene lookup returns CDR1 SGHVT and CDR2 SQSDAQ.

The chain joins TRBV6-6 to TRBJ2-1, with D possibly matching TRBD2 (5 bases). Germline CDR1 and CDR2: MNHNY and SVGAGI (reference sequence). The CDR3 runs to 14 residues. The V end was cut by 7 bases, the J end by 9 bases, with 19 bases between. The CDR3 reads CASTRIPGFGEQFF. The CDR3 DNA is TGTGCCAGCACCCGAATCCCGGGGTTTGGTGAGCAGTTCTTC.

The chain employs TRBV7-3 and TRBJ2-3, with TRBD2 matching over 11 bases. The CDR3 is 15 amino acids. Germline loops: CDR1 SGHTA, CDR2 FQGTGA. Trimming removed 5 bases from V and 4 bases from J; junction bases left unmatched: 5. CDR3 sequence: CASSLLAGEADTQYF. The CDR3 region has the DNA TGTGCCAGCAGCCTACTAGCGGGAGAGGCAGATACGCAGTATTTT.

This chain joins TRBV9 and TRBJ1-2; D is ambiguous. This CDR3 is 15 amino acids long. Germline lookup yields CDR1 SGDLS and CDR2 YYNGEE. The V gene lost 3 bases and the J gene lost 5 bases, with 17 bases spanning the gap. In nucleotides, the CDR3 is TGTGCCAGCAGCGCCGGTGGCGGGGTGGGATATGGCTACACCTTC. Translation gives CASSAGGGVGYGYTF. Drawing the rest from reference TRBV9 and TRBJ1-2, the complete variable domain is DSGVTQTPKHLITATGQRVTLRCSPRSGDLSVYWYQQSLDQGLQFLIQYYNGEERAKGNILERFSAQQFPDLHSELNLSSLELGDSALYFCASSAGGGVGYGYTFGSGTRLTVV.

This sequence joins TRBV6-1 and TRBJ1-4, with D uncertain. This CDR3 has 16 residues. Trimming removed 1 base at V and 0 bases at J, with 9 bases between. CDR1 MNHNS and CDR2 SASEGT come from the germline V gene. The CDR3 loop is CASSEVQRATNEKLFF. DNA for the CDR3: TGTGCCAGCAGTGAAGTGCAGCGTGCAACTAATGAAAAACTGTTTTTT.

The rearrangement joins TRBV28 to TRBJ1-5; D is unclear. Germline V gene sequence: CDR1 MDHEN, CDR2 SYDVKM. The CDR3 runs 16 residues. The V end was cut by 5 bases, the J end by 5 bases, with 19 bases between. The CDR3 here is CASSRITLADDQPQHF. The CDR3 DNA sequence: TGTGCCAGCAGTAGGATCACCCTAGCGGACGATCAGCCCCAGCATTTT.

The rearrangement joins TRBV4-1 to TRBJ2-7; 9 bases are shared with TRBD1. With 0 bases clipped from V and 5 bases from J, the junction kept 5 bases outside the gene matches. The CDR3 is 15 residues long. Germline V gene data show CDR1 as MGHRA and CDR2 as YSYEKL. The CDR3 region has the DNA TGCGCCAGCAGCCAAGATTGGGGACAGGGAGACGAGCAGTACTTC. This translates into CASSQDWGQGDEQYF.

This clone was seen a single time. This chain joins TRBV12-3 or TRBV12-4 and TRBJ2-7; a weak D match, TRBD2 (5 bases). The CDR3 sequence is 11 residues long. Trimming took 5 bases from V and 6 from J, leaving 8 bases between them. For the CDR3, the DNA is TGTGCCAGCAGTCCCGCGGGCGAGCAGTACTTC. Its translation: CASSPAGEQYF.

The chain joins TRBV6-1 to TRBJ2-4, with 7 bases that match TRBD2. The CDR3 is 16 amino acids. V was clipped by 3 bases and J by 3 bases; unmatched bases: 8. Per the germline V gene, CDR1 is MNHNS and CDR2 is SASEGT. The CDR3 DNA sequence: TGTGCCAGCAGTGAGGGGGAGGGCCTCGTCAAAAACATTCAGTACTTC. It yields the protein CASSEGEGLVKNIQYF.

The V and J genes are TRBV7-3 and TRBJ2-4; 8 bases fit TRBD2. V trimming: 1 base; J trimming: 0 bases; junction bases outside the gene matches: 8. This CDR3 spans 18 amino acids. Per germline, CDR1 SGHTA and CDR2 FQGTGA. The CDR3 loop is CASSLNPELAVAKNIQYF. The CDR3 coding sequence is TGTGCCAGCAGCTTAAATCCCGAACTAGCGGTAGCCAAAAACATTCAGTACTTC.

This chain joins TRBV5-1 and TRBJ1-1, with TRBD1 identical over 8 bases. V lost 4 bases and J lost 0; bases outside the gene matches: 5. Germline V lookup: CDR1 SGHRS, CDR2 YFSETQ. The CDR3 totals 15 residues. CDR3 DNA sequence: TGCGCCAGCAGCCCGGGACAGGTGATGAACACTGAAGCTTTCTTT. Its translation: CASSPGQVMNTEAFF.